This T cell receptor (beta chain) was obtained from a study of T cells in Graves' hyperthyroidism and ophthalmopathy. This clonotype was counted between two and nine times. What it binds is unknown. Template material for amplifying TCR beta CDR3 regions consisted of RNA transcripts. First-round RT-PCR with HTBI primers amplified the TCR CDR3 region. TCRdb re-analysed the multiplex PCR reads in MiXCR, keeping a single row per CDR3 protein. Of hundreds of thousands of distinct CDR3 sequences detected, approximately 14% appear once; the ten largest clones hold approximately 10%. Study-wide results and limits: Ophthalmopathy was separated from stable hyperthyroidism by a 13 V-J model.

The germline V and J ends were trimmed by 5 bases and 5 bases, with 13 bases remaining between them. The CDR3 contains 13 residues. The germline CDR1 and CDR2 sequences are SGHTA and FQGNSA. It was considered stable Graves' hyperthyroidism when ophthalmopathy did not progress within 18 months. This TCR was sampled from a woman under 30 with Graves' hyperthyroidism. The specimen sequenced was blood. The chain couples TRBV7-2 to TRBJ2-7; maybe TRBD1 (5 bases). CDR3 bases: TGTGCCAGCAGCCGACAGAAAGCTAACGAGCAGTACTTC. Translated, it gives CASSRQKANEQYF.